Listed here is a single T cell receptor beta chain. The target antigen is unknown. This sample stems from a study of OX40 agonist ivuxolimab in advanced cancers. Study-level background: In this cohort, patients received ivuxolimab, an agonistic anti-OX40 (CD134) antibody. Having had anti-PD-1, anti-PD-L1 or anti-CTLA-4 therapy before was allowed, and roughly 40% had some. Partial responses were seen in three patients, one with hepatocellular carcinoma and two with cutaneous melanoma.

TCRdb's table, derived via immunoSEQ multiplex PCR, lists solely in-frame clones and lacks some. The profile shows fewer than 90,000 clones, 86% of them singletons. Germline V gene sequence: CDR1 SGHTA, CDR2 FQGNSA. The CDR3 length is 15 residues. Trimming took 3 bases from V and 6 from J, leaving 14 bases between them. General observations from the study: Low normalized clonal expansion also occurred in some nonresponding patients.

The source was CD4+ or CD8+ T cells sorted from blood, collected in a trial of the OX40 agonist ivuxolimab. The sequence was collected from an adult with an advanced solid tumor such as melanoma, head and neck, liver or kidney cancer. The chain has TRBV7-2 and TRBJ1-4; the D is unclear. CDR3 loop: CASSFVGVRHEKLFF. In nucleotides, the CDR3 is TGTGCCAGCAGCTTCGTGGGCGTACGGCATGAAAAACTGTTTTTT.